This TCR beta chain was identified in a study of naive and memory T cell subsets. General study points: This RNA-based method may be sensitive to activation-related transcript changes.

The SP2 primer and nested alpha and beta constant region primers amplified ligated cDNA in four rounds. Reverse transcription of blood and skin TCR RNA was primed at alpha and beta constant regions. MiXCR, applied by TCRdb to the 5' RACE reads, yields one record per CDR3 protein. The sample lists tens of thousands of distinct CDR3 sequences, 6% to 8.5% occurring once. Germline values: CDR1 DFQATT, CDR2 SNEGSKA (reference sequence). The V end was cut by 0 bases, the J end by 6 bases, with 20 bases between. The CDR3 extends over 16 amino acids. For this clonotype: Its antigen is unidentified.

A UMI-containing oligonucleotide was joined by 3' ligation to the TCR cDNA template. RNA was extracted from approximately 2.4 ml of whole blood of healthy adults. Unsorted total RNA, roughly 1 to 1,100 ng, was DNase treated before reverse transcription. The gene calls are TRBV20-1 and TRBJ1-2; D gene ambiguous. This receptor was identified in a female donor in good health. CDR3 nucleotides: TGCAGTGCTAGAGATCCCTTGTTCAAGTCCGGGAATGGCTACACCTTC. This encodes CSARDPLFKSGNGYTF.